These 29 T cell receptor beta chains share one sample of origin, sequenced in a study of neurological immune-mediated disorders. TCRdb processed the 5' RACE reads anew with MiXCR; each CDR3 protein has one entry. The sample records some 42,000 distinct CDR3 sequences, about 9.9% being singletons. Sequences were obtained from CD4+ T cells from blood. These receptors originate from a woman aged 30 to 39 with HTLV-1-associated myelopathy (HAM/TSP).

In its sample, this clonotype was seen many times. This rearrangement joins TRBV18 to TRBJ1-4; D is unclear. CDR3 length: 14 residues. Germline CDR1 reads KGHSH; CDR2 reads LQKENI. The germline V and J ends were trimmed by 3 bases and 5 bases, with 10 bases remaining between them. CDR3 coding DNA: TGTGCCAGCTCACCCGGCCAGTTCAATGAAAAACTGTTTTTT. Amino acid sequence: CASSPGQFNEKLFF.

This clonotype was counted at least ten times. Being one base from a much bigger clone, this may be a read error. This chain uses TRBV6-5 with TRBJ2-4; the D call may be TRBD1 or TRBD2 (5 bases each). The CDR3 extends over 14 amino acids. The germline V gene encodes CDR1 MNHEY and CDR2 SVGAGI. In nucleotides, the CDR3 is TGTGCCAGCAGACCGGGACCTACCCCTGGCATTCGGTACTTC. It translates to CASRPGPTPGIRYF.

At least ten counts were recorded for this clonotype. The chain employs TRBV20-1 and TRBJ2-2; 10 bases are a match to TRBD2. This CDR3 is 15 amino acids long. Trimming removed 4 bases from V and 6 bases from J; junction bases left unmatched: 8. Germline V lookup: CDR1 DFQATT, CDR2 SNEGSKA (reference sequence). The CDR3 coding sequence is TGCAGTGCTAAGAAGCGGGGGGGAGTGGCCGGGGAGCTGTTTTTT. It translates to CSAKKRGGVAGELFF.

This clonotype was counted at least ten times. This chain joins TRBV6-5 and TRBJ1-2; D unclear. V was shortened by 4 bases and J by 4 bases, with 19 bases between the two germline ends. The CDR3 runs 16 residues. Looked up from germline, CDR1 is MNHEY and CDR2 is SVGAGI. CDR3 nucleotide sequence: TGTGCCAGCAGTTCCAACTCTCCGTTCGGGATCTATGGCTACACCTTC. Residues: CASSSNSPFGIYGYTF.

This clonotype was recorded at least ten times. The V gene is TRBV11-2, the J gene TRBJ2-3; the match to TRBD2 covers 9 bases. This CDR3 comprises 17 residues. V shed 6 bases, J shed 4 bases, and the junction held 14 bases outside the gene matches. Germline V gives CDR1 SGHAT, CDR2 FQNNGV. CDR3 sequence reads: CASRSWGGGVRADTQYF. The DNA of the CDR3 is TGTGCCAGCAGGAGTTGGGGCGGGGGGGTAAGGGCAGATACGCAGTATTTT.

This clonotype was seen many times. The CDR3 loop is CSARRDRLMNTEAFF. The CDR3 region has the DNA TGCAGTGCTCGCCGGGACAGGCTAATGAACACTGAAGCTTTCTTT. The chain links TRBV20-1 to TRBJ1-1; 8 bases line up with TRBD1. Germline trimming cut 5 bases from V and 0 bases from J; bases unmatched to any gene: 8. The length of the CDR3 is 15 residues. Germline V gives CDR1 DFQATT, CDR2 SNEGSKA (reference sequence).

Many counts were recorded for this clonotype. The chain couples TRBV12-3 or TRBV12-4 to TRBJ1-1; D unresolved. Trimming cost V 6 bases and J 1 base, with 9 bases left between them. CDR3 length: 13 residues. CDR3 region: CASSAGRNTEAFF. The CDR3 nucleotides read TGTGCCAGCAGCGCGGGTCGGAACACTGAAGCTTTCTTT.

This clonotype was recorded many times. V and J are TRBV11-3 and TRBJ2-7; D uncertain. The V and J ends lost 0 bases and 1 base respectively, with 13 bases between them. Germline-derived CDR1 and CDR2 are SGHNT and YENEEA. This CDR3 has 16 amino acids. The CDR3 is CASSLELRSVSYEQYF. Here the CDR3 DNA reads TGTGCCAGCAGCTTAGAGCTACGGTCAGTATCCTACGAGCAGTACTTC. The full variable domain, its missing parts supplied by reference TRBV11-3 and TRBJ2-7, is EAGVVQSPRYKIIEKKQPVAFWCNPISGHNTLYWYLQNLGQGPELLIRYENEEAVDDSQLPKDRFSAERLKGVDSTLKIQPAELGDSAVYLCASSLELRSVSYEQYFGPGTRLTVT.

This clonotype was seen ten or more times. The genes are TRBV27 and TRBJ2-7; 7 nucleotides match TRBD2. The germline CDR1 and CDR2 sequences are MNHEY and SMNVEV (reference sequence). The CDR3 contains 16 residues. After removal of 0 bases from V and 2 bases from J, the junction contained 7 bases not matched to a gene. CDR3 sequence (DNA): TGTGCCAGCAGTTTATCGGCGCGGGGGAACACCTACGAGCAGTACTTC. Translated, it gives CASSLSARGNTYEQYF.

This clonotype occurred many times. The chain recombines TRBV12-3 or TRBV12-4 with TRBJ1-6; 8 bases are a match to TRBD1. The CDR3 is made up of 14 amino acids. The trim removed 6 bases at V and 10 bases at J, leaving 8 bases unmatched. The CDR3 DNA reads TGTGCCAGCAGCCCTCGACAGGGGAAATCACCCCTCCACTTT. Amino acid sequence: CASSPRQGKSPLHF.

This clonotype was counted ten times or more. The rearrangement links TRBV20-1 to TRBJ1-5; D ambiguous. Germline loops: CDR1 DFQATT, CDR2 SNEGSKA (reference sequence). This CDR3 has 14 residues. The V end lost 6 bases, the J end lost 3 bases, and 15 bases lay between the germline ends. The CDR3: CSASTLRDNQPQHF. In DNA form, the CDR3 reads TGCAGTGCCTCTACTCTTAGGGACAATCAGCCCCAGCATTTT.

Many counts were recorded for this clonotype. The rearrangement joins TRBV5-6 to TRBJ2-3, with TRBD1 as a possible D gene (5 bases). Per germline, CDR1 SGHDT and CDR2 YYEEEE. Trimming took 0 bases from V and 6 from J, leaving 14 bases between them. The CDR3 loop spans 15 amino acids. CDR3 sequence: CASSLVLRELDTQYF. In DNA, the CDR3 is TGTGCCAGCAGCTTGGTACTCAGGGAACTGGATACGCAGTATTTT.

The sample holds many counts of this clonotype. The chain employs TRBV6-1 and TRBJ2-7; D gene uncertain. The V end was cut by 6 bases, the J end by 3 bases, with 9 bases between. The CDR3 contains 12 residues. The V gene's germline CDR1 is MNHNS and CDR2 SASEGT. The CDR3 DNA reads as TGTGCCAGCAGCGGACCAAACTACGAGCAGTACTTC. Translation: CASSGPNYEQYF.

This sequence joins TRBV6-1 and TRBJ2-7; D may be TRBD1 (5 bases). Germline V lookup: CDR1 MNHNS, CDR2 SASEGT. V lost 5 bases, J lost 5 bases, and 19 bases lay in between. CDR3 size: 15 residues. The CDR3 loop reads CASSPSGVGEHEQYF. The CDR3 DNA sequence: TGTGCCAGCAGTCCCTCTGGAGTAGGGGAACACGAGCAGTACTTC.

This clonotype was counted ten times or more. The rearrangement joins TRBV18 to TRBJ1-1; no reliable D call. Per the germline V gene, CDR1 is KGHSH and CDR2 is LQKENI. The CDR3 loop spans 16 amino acids. Trimming left V 1 base short and J 0 bases short, with 12 bases between. CDR3 sequence reads: CASSPQVPPMNTEAFF. In DNA, the CDR3 is TGTGCCAGCTCACCACAGGTTCCCCCCATGAACACTGAAGCTTTCTTT.

In this sample, this clonotype turned up many times. The chain has TRBV6-5 and TRBJ1-6; D perhaps matches TRBD1 (5 bases). The ends were cut back, 5 bases at V and 10 bases at J, with 21 bases in the middle. CDR1 MNHEY and CDR2 SVGAGI come from the germline V gene. The CDR3 contains 16 residues. CDR3 loop: CASSRESGTSGSPLHF. The CDR3 region has the DNA TGTGCCAGCAGTAGGGAATCCGGGACGTCTGGCTCACCCCTCCACTTT.

Many counts were recorded for this clonotype. V and J are TRBV5-1 and TRBJ2-2; D is ambiguous. The V end was cut by 2 bases, the J end by 3 bases, with 8 bases between. Germline V lookup: CDR1 SGHRS, CDR2 YFSETQ. This CDR3 has 14 residues. The CDR3 region has the DNA TGCGCCAGCAGCTTAGGACGGGACACCGGGGAGCTGTTTTTT. Translated: CASSLGRDTGELFF.

This clonotype was seen only a few times. The rearrangement uses TRBV29-1 and TRBJ1-1; D gene unclear. Germline V gene sequence: CDR1 SQVTM, CDR2 ANQGSEA. The CDR3 extends over 11 amino acids. Trimming removed 4 bases from V and 0 bases from J, with 3 bases in between. The DNA for the CDR3 is TGCAGCGTTGTGGTGAACACTGAAGCTTTCTTT. Encoded protein: CSVVVNTEAFF. Variable domain in full (rest from reference TRBV29-1 and TRBJ1-1): SAVISQKPSRDICQRGTSLTIQCQVDSQVTMMFWYRQQPGQSLTLIATANQGSEATYESGFVIDKFPISRPNLTFSTLTVSNMSPEDSSIYLCSVVVNTEAFFGQGTRLTVV.

Many counts were recorded for this clonotype. The chain uses TRBV20-1 and TRBJ2-7; tentatively, D is TRBD1 or TRBD2 (5 bases each). This CDR3 spans 15 amino acids. Looked up from germline, CDR1 is DFQATT and CDR2 is SNEGSKA (reference sequence). V gave up 4 bases and J gave up 3 bases, with 19 bases separating them. The CDR3 DNA is TGCAGTGCTACAAGTACGGGACCTTCTGGCTACGAGCAGTACTTC. It encodes CSATSTGPSGYEQYF.

This clonotype occurred many times. The chain links TRBV5-5 to TRBJ1-3; D ambiguous. The CDR3 is made up of 15 amino acids. Germline CDR1 is SGHKS and CDR2 is YYEKEE (reference sequence). V was clipped by 4 bases and J by 0 bases, with 11 bases between them. CDR3 in amino acids: CASSPRLVSGNTIYF. CDR3 DNA sequence: TGTGCCAGCAGCCCCCGCCTCGTCTCTGGAAACACCATATATTTT.

This clonotype ranks as medium-sized (0.01 to 0.1%). The chain links TRBV5-1 to TRBJ1-1, with 11 bases aligning to TRBD1. The CDR3 covers 14 residues. Trimming removed 7 bases from V and 5 bases from J; junction bases left unmatched: 7. The germline CDR1 and CDR2 sequences are SGHRS and YFSETQ. Written as DNA, the CDR3 is TGCGCCAGCGGACAGGGGGCGCCGGGGACTGAAGCTTTCTTT. Amino acid sequence: CASGQGAPGTEAFF.

This clonotype was detected many times. The chain links TRBV20-1 to TRBJ1-1; tentative D call: TRBD1 (6 bases). Germline V lookup: CDR1 DFQATT, CDR2 SNEGSKA (reference sequence). The CDR3 length is 15 residues. Trimming shortened V by 0 bases and J by 0 bases, and 11 bases separated the two germline ends. The CDR3 spells CSARDLGQMNTEAFF. As DNA, the CDR3 is TGCAGTGCTAGAGATTTAGGACAGATGAACACTGAAGCTTTCTTT.

Many counts were recorded for this clonotype. This rearrangement joins TRBV10-3 to TRBJ1-5; D remains unclear. Trimming shortened V by 4 bases and J by 0 bases, and 7 bases separated the two germline ends. This CDR3 is built from 14 residues. Germline V gene data show CDR1 as ENHRY and CDR2 as SYGVKD. Written as DNA, the CDR3 is TGTGCCATCAGTGGGCAAAGTAGCAATCAGCCCCAGCATTTT. Its translation: CAISGQSSNQPQHF.

This clonotype was seen at least ten times. The rearrangement joins TRBV5-1 to TRBJ1-1; 9 bases map to TRBD1. The germline gives CDR1 SGHRS, CDR2 YFSETQ. This CDR3 region has 12 residues. V was pared by 8 bases and J by 4 bases, with 3 bases of the junction left unmatched. CDR3 in amino acids: CARGQGSTEAFF. Written as DNA, the CDR3 is TGCGCCAGGGGACAGGGAAGCACTGAAGCTTTCTTT.

The table lists this clonotype with many counts. The genes are TRBV6-2 or TRBV6-3 and TRBJ2-7; possibly TRBD1 for D (6 bases). Germline lookup yields CDR1 MNHEY and CDR2 SVGEGT. V was trimmed by 5 bases and J by 0 bases, leaving 17 bases between them. There are 16 residues in the CDR3. Written as DNA, the CDR3 is TGTGCCAGCAGTCCACTTAGGGACAAACCCTCCTACGAGCAGTACTTC. Its translation is CASSPLRDKPSYEQYF.

This clonotype came up many times. The genes are TRBV20-1 and TRBJ1-1; TRBD1 might be the D (6 bases). Trimming removed 2 bases from V and 0 bases from J, with 7 bases in between. From germline, CDR1 is DFQATT and CDR2 SNEGSKA (reference sequence). CDR3 length: 13 amino acids. In DNA form, the CDR3 reads TGCAGTGCTAGATACAGGGTGAACACTGAAGCTTTCTTT. It encodes CSARYRVNTEAFF.

Turning to this clonotype: Germline and junction disagree at one end, which may indicate a read error. This chain joins TRBV2 and TRBJ1-1; weak D call: TRBD1 (6 bases). This CDR3 has 12 amino acids. CDR1 and CDR2 (germline): SNHLY, FYNNEI. DNA for the CDR3: TGTGCAAGCATAAAAGATCAGGGGGAAGCTTTCTTT. The encoded protein is CASIKDQGEAFF.

By proportion, this clonotype is medium-sized. The chain recombines TRBV5-1 with TRBJ2-1; possibly TRBD1 or TRBD2 for D (5 bases each). V was clipped by 2 bases and J by 0 bases, with 18 bases between them. This CDR3 is 18 amino acids long. Germline V lookup: CDR1 SGHRS, CDR2 YFSETQ. The CDR3: CASSFLFFGGSSYNEQFF. The CDR3, as DNA: TGCGCCAGCAGCTTTCTTTTTTTTGGGGGAAGCTCCTACAATGAGCAGTTCTTC.

This clonotype was counted ten times or more. The genes are TRBV5-1 and TRBJ1-1; weak D call: TRBD1 (5 bases). V was clipped by 5 bases and J by 0 bases, with 17 bases between them. The CDR3 is 16 amino acids. Germline lookup yields CDR1 SGHRS and CDR2 YFSETQ. The CDR3 is CASSPEPGRLNTEAFF. Written as DNA, the CDR3 is TGCGCCAGCAGTCCCGAACCGGGACGACTGAACACTGAAGCTTTCTTT.